The 7 T cell receptor beta chains presented below share a single source sample, sequenced in a study of T cell responses to AZD1222 COVID-19 vaccine. Measured with immunoSEQ multiplex PCR; TCRdb has only the in-frame clones, and not every one. The sample has about 180,000 clones, about 86% seen once. Sequences were derived from peripheral blood, sampled on day 0 of AZD1222 vaccination. These receptor sequences come from an adult in good health.

This clone was seen more than once but under ten times. This chain connects TRBV6-4 to TRBJ1-1; no definite D call. Between the trimmed V and J ends, which lost 2 bases and 10 bases, there was a span of 11 bases. CDR3 length equals 12 residues. Germline CDR1 is MRHNA and CDR2 is SNTAGT. The DNA of the CDR3 is TGTGCCAGCAGTGACCCCACTGCGGGAGCTTTCTTT. This translates into CASSDPTAGAFF.

The sample holds a few counts of this clone. The chain employs TRBV29-1 and TRBJ1-1, with D possibly TRBD1 on 5 matching bases. The CDR3 runs to 13 residues. V was clipped by 8 bases and J by 5 bases, with 18 bases between them. The germline gives CDR1 SQVTM, CDR2 ANQGSEA. The CDR3 DNA reads TGCAGCCTCAGTGGGGGAGATCGGACTGAAGCTTTCTTT. Amino acid sequence: CSLSGGDRTEAFF.

V usage is TRBV4-2 and J usage is TRBJ2-7, with 8 bases fitting TRBD1. Germline CDR1 is LGHNA and CDR2 is YNFKEQ. With 3 bases clipped from V and 6 bases from J, the junction kept 4 bases outside the gene matches. The CDR3 runs 13 residues. The CDR3 is CASSQDRVAEQYF. DNA for the CDR3: TGTGCCAGCAGCCAGGACAGGGTGGCCGAGCAGTACTTC.

The chain links TRBV2 to TRBJ1-1; TRBD1 is a possible D gene (5 bases). V lost 7 bases, J lost 3 bases, and 18 bases lay in between. This CDR3 has 15 amino acids. From germline, CDR1 is SNHLY and CDR2 FYNNEI. The CDR3 DNA reads TGTGCCAGCAAATCGAGGGGTTGGGTCGACACTGAAGCTTTCTTT. Encoded protein: CASKSRGWVDTEAFF.

The chain recombines TRBV11-3 with TRBJ1-4; D unresolved. Germline loops: CDR1 SGHNT, CDR2 YENEEA. The V end lost 8 bases, the J end lost 0 bases, and 10 bases lay between the germline ends. The CDR3 is made up of 14 amino acids. The CDR3 DNA sequence: TGTGCCAGCGCCTTAGGCCCAACTAATGAAAAACTGTTTTTT. Protein sequence: CASALGPTNEKLFF. The variable domain in full, completed from reference TRBV11-3 and TRBJ1-4, reads EAGVVQSPRYKIIEKKQPVAFWCNPISGHNTLYWYLQNLGQGPELLIRYENEEAVDDSQLPKDRFSAERLKGVDSTLKIQPAELGDSAVYLCASALGPTNEKLFFGSGTQLSVL.

This sequence joins TRBV2 and TRBJ1-5; 11 bases are a match to TRBD1. Germline V gene sequence: CDR1 SNHLY, CDR2 FYNNEI. Trimming cost V 2 bases and J 6 bases; bases outside gene matches: 12. This CDR3 spans 18 amino acids. The CDR3 nucleotides read TGTGCCAGCAGTGAAACTAAATGGAGGACAGGGGGCGTTCAGCCCCAGCATTTT. This sequence encodes CASSETKWRTGGVQPQHF. The full variable domain, with the rest looked up from reference TRBV2 and TRBJ1-5, is EPEVTQTPSHQVTQMGQEVILRCVPISNHLYFYWYRQILGQKVEFLVSFYNNEISEKSEIFDDQFSVERPDGSNFTLKIRSTKLEDSAMYFCASSETKWRTGGVQPQHFGDGTRLSIL.

The V call is TRBV5-1, the J call TRBJ2-3, with 10 bases fitting TRBD2. V shed 4 bases, J shed 4 bases, and the junction held 6 bases outside the gene matches. CDR1 is SGHRS and CDR2 is YFSETQ in the germline V gene. There are 15 residues in the CDR3. CDR3: CASSRGTSEADTQYF. The CDR3 DNA follows: TGCGCCAGCAGCCGCGGGACTAGCGAGGCAGATACGCAGTATTTT.